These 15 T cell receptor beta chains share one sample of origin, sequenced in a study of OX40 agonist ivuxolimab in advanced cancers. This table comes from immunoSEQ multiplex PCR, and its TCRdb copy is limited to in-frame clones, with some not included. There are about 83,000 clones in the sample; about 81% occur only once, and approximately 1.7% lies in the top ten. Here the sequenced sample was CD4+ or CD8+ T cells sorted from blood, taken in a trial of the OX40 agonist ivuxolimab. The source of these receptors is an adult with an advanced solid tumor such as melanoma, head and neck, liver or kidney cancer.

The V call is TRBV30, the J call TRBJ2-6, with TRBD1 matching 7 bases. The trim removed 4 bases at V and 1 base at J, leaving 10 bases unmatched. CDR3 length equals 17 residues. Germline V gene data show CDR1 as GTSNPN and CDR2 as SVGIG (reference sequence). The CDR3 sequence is CAWNSQGDKSGANVLTF. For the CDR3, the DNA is TGTGCCTGGAATTCCCAGGGGGATAAATCTGGGGCCAACGTCCTGACTTTC.

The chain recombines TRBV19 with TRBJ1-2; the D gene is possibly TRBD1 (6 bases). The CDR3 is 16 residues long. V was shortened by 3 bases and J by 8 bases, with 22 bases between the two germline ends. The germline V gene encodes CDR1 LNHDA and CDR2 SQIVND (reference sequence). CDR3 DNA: TGTGCCAGTAGTATCGGTCCAGGGGCGCGGGGAGTCGGCTACACCTTC. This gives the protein CASSIGPGARGVGYTF.

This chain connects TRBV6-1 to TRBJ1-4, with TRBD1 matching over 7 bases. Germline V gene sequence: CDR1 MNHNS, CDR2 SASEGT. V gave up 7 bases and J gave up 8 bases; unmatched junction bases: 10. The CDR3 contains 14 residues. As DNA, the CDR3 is TGTGCCAGCATATTGGAAGGGACAGCAGAAAAACTGTTTTTT. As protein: CASILEGTAEKLFF.

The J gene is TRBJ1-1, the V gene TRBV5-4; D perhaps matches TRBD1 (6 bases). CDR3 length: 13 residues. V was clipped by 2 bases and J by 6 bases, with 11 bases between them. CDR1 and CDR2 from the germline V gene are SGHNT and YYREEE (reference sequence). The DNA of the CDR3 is TGTGCCAGCAGCTTTCGGGGGGCGCCTGAAGCTTTCTTT. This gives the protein CASSFRGAPEAFF.

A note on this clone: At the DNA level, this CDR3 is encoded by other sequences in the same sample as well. CDR3 nucleotides: TGTGCCAGCAGCGTCAGCGGGGGGGGAAACAATGAGCAGTTCTTC. Amino acid sequence: CASSVSGGGNNEQFF. V is TRBV9 and J is TRBJ2-1; 10 bases align to TRBD2. Trimming cost V 2 bases and J 5 bases; bases outside gene matches: 4. Germline V gene sequence: CDR1 SGDLS, CDR2 YYNGEE. This CDR3 comprises 15 residues. Full variable domain (missing parts from reference TRBV9 and TRBJ2-1): DSGVTQTPKHLITATGQRVTLRCSPRSGDLSVYWYQQSLDQGLQFLIQYYNGEERAKGNILERFSAQQFPDLHSELNLSSLELGDSALYFCASSVSGGGNNEQFFGPGTRLTVL.

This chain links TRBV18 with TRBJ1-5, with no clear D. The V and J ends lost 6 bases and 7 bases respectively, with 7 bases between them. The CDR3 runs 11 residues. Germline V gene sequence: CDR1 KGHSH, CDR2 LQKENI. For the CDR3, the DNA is TGTGCCAGCTCCTGGGGACAGCCCCAGCATTTT. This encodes CASSWGQPQHF.

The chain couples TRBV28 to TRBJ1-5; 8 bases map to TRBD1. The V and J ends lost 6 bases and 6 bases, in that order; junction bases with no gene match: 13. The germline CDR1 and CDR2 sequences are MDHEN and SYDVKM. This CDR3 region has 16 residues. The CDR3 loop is CASSPDRGGGVQPQHF. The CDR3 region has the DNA TGTGCCAGCAGCCCAGACAGGGGAGGAGGTGTTCAGCCCCAGCATTTT.

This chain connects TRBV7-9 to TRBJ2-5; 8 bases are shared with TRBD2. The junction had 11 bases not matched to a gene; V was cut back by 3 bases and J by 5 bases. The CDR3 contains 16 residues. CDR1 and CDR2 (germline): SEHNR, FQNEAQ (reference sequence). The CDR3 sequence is CASSFGSGGARETQYF. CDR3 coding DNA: TGTGCCAGCAGCTTTGGGAGCGGGGGCGCGAGGGAGACCCAGTACTTC.

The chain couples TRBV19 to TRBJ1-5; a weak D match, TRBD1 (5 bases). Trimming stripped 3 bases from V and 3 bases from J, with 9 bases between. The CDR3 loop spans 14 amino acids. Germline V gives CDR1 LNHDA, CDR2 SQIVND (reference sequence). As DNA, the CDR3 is TGTGCCAGTAGTATGTGGGGGGACAATCAGCCCCAGCATTTT. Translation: CASSMWGDNQPQHF.

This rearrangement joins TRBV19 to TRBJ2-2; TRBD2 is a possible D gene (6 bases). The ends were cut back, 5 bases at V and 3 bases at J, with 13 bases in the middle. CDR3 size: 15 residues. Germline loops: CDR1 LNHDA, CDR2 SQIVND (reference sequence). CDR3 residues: CASSSPGLYTGELFF. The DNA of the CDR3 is TGTGCCAGTAGTTCTCCGGGACTTTACACCGGGGAGCTGTTTTTT.

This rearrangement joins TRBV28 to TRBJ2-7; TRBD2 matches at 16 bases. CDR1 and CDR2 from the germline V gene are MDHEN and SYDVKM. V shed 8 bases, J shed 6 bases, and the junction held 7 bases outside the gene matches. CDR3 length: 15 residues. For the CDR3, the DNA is TGTGCCAGCTCGGGACTAGCGGGGGGGCCCGTCGAGCAGTACTTC. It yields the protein CASSGLAGGPVEQYF.

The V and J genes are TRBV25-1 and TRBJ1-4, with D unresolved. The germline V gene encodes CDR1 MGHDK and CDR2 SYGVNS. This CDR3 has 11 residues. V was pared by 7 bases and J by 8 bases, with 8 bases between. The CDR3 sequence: CASKSDEKLFF. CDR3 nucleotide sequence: TGTGCCAGCAAGTCGGACGAAAAACTGTTTTTT.

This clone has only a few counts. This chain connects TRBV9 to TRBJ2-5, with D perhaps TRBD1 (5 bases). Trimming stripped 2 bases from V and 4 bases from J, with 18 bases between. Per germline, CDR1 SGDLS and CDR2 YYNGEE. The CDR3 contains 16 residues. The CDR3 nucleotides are TGTGCCAGCAGCGTTGGGGCACTGGAAGGTGCAGAGACCCAGTACTTC. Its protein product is CASSVGALEGAETQYF.

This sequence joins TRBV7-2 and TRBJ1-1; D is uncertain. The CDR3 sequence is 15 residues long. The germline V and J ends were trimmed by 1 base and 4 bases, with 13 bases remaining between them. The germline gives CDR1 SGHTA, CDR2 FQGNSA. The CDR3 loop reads CASSLVSRLTTEAFF. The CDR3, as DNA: TGTGCCAGCAGCTTAGTTTCAAGGCTGACCACTGAAGCTTTCTTT.

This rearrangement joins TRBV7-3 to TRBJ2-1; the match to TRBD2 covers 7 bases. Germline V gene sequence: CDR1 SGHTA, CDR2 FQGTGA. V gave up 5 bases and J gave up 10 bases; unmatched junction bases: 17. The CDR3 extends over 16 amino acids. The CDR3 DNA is TGTGCCAGCAGCCTCCTTCGGGGGGTGGAAACCCAGGAGCAGTTCTTC. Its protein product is CASSLLRGVETQEQFF.